The subject of this entry is one T cell receptor (beta chain). This entry comes from a study of blood T cell repertoires in COVID-19. Background on the study: Samples came from the United States, Italy and Spain, spanning acute and convalescent COVID-19.

Per the original methods: Using reference gene primer amplification, nucleated cell counts were estimated. Method: immunoSEQ multiplex PCR; TCRdb's copy keeps in-frame clones and lacks some. V and J calls plus clone size are reproduced from that table; the DNA served to infer D and trimming. The repertoire holds tens of thousands of clones, with about 85% as singletons. Trimming took 7 bases from V and 6 from J, leaving 25 bases between them. The CDR3 contains 16 residues. Per germline, CDR1 MDHEN and CDR2 SYDVKM. The receptor comes from a woman aged 70-85 years with acute or convalescent COVID-19. The sample comprised peripheral blood. The gene calls are TRBV28 and TRBJ2-7, with D perhaps TRBD1 (5 bases). CDR3 amino acids: CASIPWGRAAVREQYV. The CDR3 bases are TGTGCCAGCATCCCTTGGGGCAGGGCCGCTGTCCGCGAGCAGTACGTC.